The rows below give T cell receptor beta chains drawn from one sample of a study of T cell repertoires in cytomegalovirus infection. Antigens of these TCRs are unknown. TCRdb reprocessed the reads with MiXCR, giving one entry per CDR3 protein. In the table there are about 900,000 distinct CDR3 sequences, approximately 31% of which are singletons. The sequencing used cultured CD8+ T cells from PBMCs, collected from culture after CMV antigen stimulation. The receptors here all came from a human donor in good health (CMV status not recorded). Some clones in this sample may be carry-over from other donors' samples. The CDR3 runs from the conserved cysteine through the conserved F or W. A D gene is named only where the DNA matches it firmly. A clone size is listed for some rows: how often the clone was seen (once, few, many), or a class if it is expanded.

v_gene: TRBV5-6; j_gene: TRBJ1-5; d_gene: -; abundance: few; CDR3aa: CASSSGTSSPQHF; CDR3nt: TGTGCCAGCAGCTCCGGAACCTCCTCACCCCAGCATTTT
v_gene: TRBV10-3; j_gene: TRBJ1-1; d_gene: -; abundance: -; CDR3aa: CASAYGGANTEAFF; CDR3nt: TGTGCCAGCGCCTACGGTGGGGCGAACACTGAAGCTTTCTTT
v_gene: TRBV6-5; j_gene: TRBJ2-2; d_gene: -; abundance: -; CDR3aa: CASSPDGWELFF; CDR3nt: TGTGCCAGCAGCCCGGACGGCTGGGAGCTGTTTTTT
v_gene: TRBV19; j_gene: TRBJ1-2; d_gene: TRBD1; abundance: -; CDR3aa: CASSSRGRTGSSWGYTF; CDR3nt: TGTGCCAGTAGTTCTAGGGGTCGGACAGGATCTTCTTGGGGCTACACCTTC
v_gene: TRBV20-1; j_gene: TRBJ1-5; d_gene: -; abundance: -; CDR3aa: CSARDRSTVNQHF; CDR3nt: TGCAGTGCTAGAGACCGGTCGACAGTTAACCAGCATTTT
v_gene: TRBV27; j_gene: TRBJ2-1; d_gene: -; abundance: -; CDR3aa: CASGQGSYNEQFF; CDR3nt: TGTGCCAGCGGCCAAGGCTCCTACAATGAGCAGTTCTTC
v_gene: TRBV9; j_gene: TRBJ1-1; d_gene: -; abundance: few; CDR3aa: CASSVGAGVRAYTEAFF; CDR3nt: TGTGCCAGCAGCGTAGGGGCCGGAGTCCGGGCATACACTGAAGCTTTCTTT
v_gene: TRBV6-2/TRBV6-3; j_gene: TRBJ2-1; d_gene: -; abundance: once; CDR3aa: CASSPGQQSYNEQFF; CDR3nt: TGTGCCAGCAGTCCAGGACAGCAGTCCTACAATGAGCAGTTCTTC
v_gene: TRBV7-9; j_gene: TRBJ2-1; d_gene: TRBD2; abundance: few; CDR3aa: CASSLVGGNGNEQFF; CDR3nt: TGTGCCAGCAGCTTAGTGGGGGGGAACGGCAATGAGCAGTTCTTC
v_gene: TRBV7-9; j_gene: TRBJ2-1; d_gene: -; abundance: -; CDR3aa: CASSIRVGYNEQFF; CDR3nt: TGTGCCAGCAGCATCAGGGTGGGCTACAATGAGCAGTTCTTC
v_gene: TRBV6-5; j_gene: TRBJ2-6; d_gene: -; abundance: few; CDR3aa: CASSAWSSGANVLTF; CDR3nt: TGTGCCAGCAGTGCCTGGAGCTCTGGGGCCAACGTCCTGACTTTC
v_gene: TRBV9; j_gene: TRBJ2-3; d_gene: -; abundance: -; CDR3aa: CASSVGAGELSDTQYF; CDR3nt: TGTGCCAGCAGCGTAGGGGCAGGGGAACTCTCAGATACGCAGTATTTT
v_gene: TRBV29-1; j_gene: TRBJ2-3; d_gene: TRBD2; abundance: -; CDR3aa: CSADDPGLAGRDTQYF; CDR3nt: TGCAGCGCCGATGACCCGGGACTAGCGGGACGAGATACGCAGTATTTT
v_gene: TRBV6-6; j_gene: TRBJ2-5; d_gene: -; abundance: -; CDR3aa: CASSYDYQETQYF; CDR3nt: TGTGCCAGCAGTTACGACTACCAAGAGACCCAGTACTTC
v_gene: TRBV27; j_gene: TRBJ1-2; d_gene: -; abundance: -; CDR3aa: CASSPSKRLGGYTF; CDR3nt: TGTGCCAGCAGTCCCTCGAAGAGGTTGGGGGGCTACACCTTC
v_gene: TRBV12-3/TRBV12-4; j_gene: TRBJ1-1; d_gene: -; abundance: -; CDR3aa: CAIQGYTEAFF; CDR3nt: TGTGCCATCCAGGGGTACACTGAAGCTTTCTTT
v_gene: TRBV5-1; j_gene: TRBJ2-1; d_gene: -; abundance: -; CDR3aa: CASSLGPDEFF; CDR3nt: TGCGCCAGCAGCTTGGGCCCTGACGAGTTCTTC
v_gene: TRBV5-1; j_gene: TRBJ2-7; d_gene: -; abundance: -; CDR3aa: CASSPGSASEQYF; CDR3nt: TGCGCCAGCAGCCCGGGGTCGGCGAGCGAGCAGTACTTC
v_gene: TRBV7-4; j_gene: TRBJ2-5; d_gene: -; abundance: -; CDR3aa: CASSFEGSGETQYF; CDR3nt: TGTGCCAGCAGCTTCGAAGGGTCGGGGGAGACCCAGTACTTC
v_gene: TRBV27; j_gene: TRBJ1-2; d_gene: -; abundance: once; CDR3aa: CASSSGWAGGANYGYTF; CDR3nt: TGTGCCAGCAGTTCCGGATGGGCAGGTGGGGCTAACTATGGCTACACCTTC
v_gene: TRBV15; j_gene: TRBJ2-1; d_gene: -; abundance: medium-sized; CDR3aa: CATSRAKVSNEQFF; CDR3nt: TGTGCCACCAGCAGAGCGAAGGTTTCGAATGAGCAGTTCTTC
v_gene: TRBV27; j_gene: TRBJ2-5; d_gene: -; abundance: -; CDR3aa: CASRGTHRTQYF; CDR3nt: TGTGCCAGCAGGGGGACCCACAGGACCCAGTACTTC
v_gene: TRBV12-3/TRBV12-4; j_gene: TRBJ2-7; d_gene: -; abundance: few; CDR3aa: CASSFRPAAYEQYF; CDR3nt: TGTGCCAGCAGTTTCCGGCCTGCAGCCTACGAGCAGTACTTC
v_gene: TRBV20-1; j_gene: TRBJ1-5; d_gene: -; abundance: -; CDR3aa: CSARGGQFIQPQHF; CDR3nt: TGCAGTGCTAGAGGCGGACAGTTTATTCAGCCCCAGCATTTT
v_gene: TRBV6-1; j_gene: TRBJ2-2; d_gene: TRBD1; abundance: few; CDR3aa: CASSADRGFAYNTGELFF; CDR3nt: TGTGCCAGCAGCGCGGACAGGGGGTTCGCATATAACACCGGGGAGCTGTTTTTT
v_gene: TRBV7-9; j_gene: TRBJ1-6; d_gene: TRBD1; abundance: many; CDR3aa: CASSLVGTANSPLHF; CDR3nt: TGTGCCAGCAGCTTAGTCGGGACAGCGAATTCACCCCTCCACTTT
v_gene: TRBV7-9; j_gene: TRBJ1-5; d_gene: TRBD1; abundance: many; CDR3aa: CASSATGGKYQPQHF; CDR3nt: TGTGCCAGCAGCGCCACAGGGGGCAAGTACCAGCCCCAGCATTTT